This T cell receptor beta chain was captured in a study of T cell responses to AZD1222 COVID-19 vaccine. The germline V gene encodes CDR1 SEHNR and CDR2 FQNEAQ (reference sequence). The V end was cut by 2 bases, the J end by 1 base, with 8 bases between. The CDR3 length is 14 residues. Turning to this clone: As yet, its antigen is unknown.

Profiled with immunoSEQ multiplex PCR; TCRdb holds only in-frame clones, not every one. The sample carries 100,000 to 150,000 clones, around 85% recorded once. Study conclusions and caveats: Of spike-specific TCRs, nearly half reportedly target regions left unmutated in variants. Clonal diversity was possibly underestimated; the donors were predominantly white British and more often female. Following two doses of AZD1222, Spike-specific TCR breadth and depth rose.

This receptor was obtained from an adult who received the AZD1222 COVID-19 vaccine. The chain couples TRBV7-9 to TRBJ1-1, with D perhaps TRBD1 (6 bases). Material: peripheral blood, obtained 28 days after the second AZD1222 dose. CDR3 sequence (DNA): TGTGCCAGCAGCTTAATGGGGGCGAACACTGAAGCTTTCTTT. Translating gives CASSLMGANTEAFF.